Below are 18 T cell receptor beta chains sequenced from a single sample in a study of OX40 agonist ivuxolimab in advanced cancers. Clones were sequenced by immunoSEQ multiplex PCR, and TCRdb holds only the in-frame ones, with some missing. Of tens of thousands of clones listed, approximately 90% are singletons. This material consisted of CD4+ or CD8+ T cells sorted from blood, taken in a trial of the OX40 agonist ivuxolimab. These receptors were taken from an adult with an advanced solid tumor such as melanoma, head and neck, liver or kidney cancer.

V and J are TRBV6-1 and TRBJ2-7; 7 nucleotides align to TRBD1. Losses at the gene ends were 3 bases for V and 0 bases for J; bases not matched to a gene: 8. The length of the CDR3 is 16 residues. The germline gives CDR1 MNHNS, CDR2 SASEGT. The CDR3 DNA reads TGTGCCAGCAGTGAGAGGGGGCGGCCTAGCTCCTACGAGCAGTACTTC. It yields the protein CASSERGRPSSYEQYF.

This chain uses TRBV5-1 with TRBJ2-5, with no clear D. The CDR3 consists of 13 residues. From germline, CDR1 is SGHRS and CDR2 YFSETQ. V lost 0 bases and J lost 5, with 8 bases in between. The CDR3 spells CASSLERVETQYF. The CDR3 DNA reads as TGCGCCAGCAGCTTGGAAAGGGTTGAGACCCAGTACTTC. The full variable domain, with the rest looked up from reference TRBV5-1 and TRBJ2-5, is KAGVTQTPRYLIKTRGQQVTLSCSPISGHRSVSWYQQTPGQGLQFLFEYFSETQRNKGNFPGRFSGRQFSNSRSEMNVSTLELGDSALYLCASSLERVETQYFGPGTRLLVL.

In its sample, this clone was seen once. V gene TRBV13 combines with J gene TRBJ2-1; 13 positions agree with TRBD2. Trimming at V came to 4 bases and at J to 7 bases, leaving 4 bases not matched to a gene. The CDR3 runs to 15 residues. Germline-derived CDR1 and CDR2 are PRHDT and FYEKMQ (reference sequence). CDR3 DNA: TGTGCCAGCAGCTCATGGACTAGCGGGAGTAATGAGCAGTTCTTC. The encoded protein is CASSSWTSGSNEQFF.

The genes are TRBV19 and TRBJ2-1; 12 nucleotides agree with TRBD2. The CDR3 runs 20 residues. The trim removed 0 bases at V and 0 bases at J, leaving 9 bases unmatched. Germline V gene sequence: CDR1 LNHDA, CDR2 SQIVND (reference sequence). This chain's CDR3 is CASSIDSSGRAFGSYNEQFF. CDR3 sequence (DNA): TGTGCCAGTAGTATAGATTCTAGCGGGAGGGCATTCGGCTCCTACAATGAGCAGTTCTTC.

The J gene is TRBJ2-7, the V gene TRBV19, with a possible D match to TRBD2 (5 bases). The CDR3 length is 15 residues. Germline CDR1 is LNHDA and CDR2 is SQIVND (reference sequence). The ends were cut back, 3 bases at V and 2 bases at J, with 14 bases in the middle. The CDR3 region is CASSISGGPTYEQYF. The CDR3 bases are TGTGCCAGTAGTATTTCAGGCGGGCCGACCTACGAGCAGTACTTC.

This clone was seen just once. This chain uses TRBV4-2 with TRBJ2-2; TRBD2 matches at 10 bases. Per the germline V gene, CDR1 is LGHNA and CDR2 is YNFKEQ. The CDR3 is made up of 17 amino acids. Germline trimming cut 1 base from V and 6 bases from J; bases unmatched to any gene: 8. CDR3 loop: CASSQVQREGSAGELFF. DNA of the CDR3: TGTGCCAGCAGCCAAGTGCAGCGGGAGGGGTCAGCCGGGGAGCTGTTTTTT.

The chain's CDR3 is CASSISSGRSVYNEQFF. For the CDR3, the DNA is TGTGCCAGTAGTATTTCTAGCGGGAGATCGGTTTACAATGAGCAGTTCTTC. The rearrangement uses TRBV19 and TRBJ2-1; 10 nucleotides align to TRBD2. There are 17 residues in the CDR3. Germline V gene lookup returns CDR1 LNHDA and CDR2 SQIVND (reference sequence). V trimming: 3 bases; J trimming: 4 bases; junction bases outside the gene matches: 9.

The rearrangement joins TRBV27 to TRBJ2-1; D gene unclear. CDR1 and CDR2 (germline): MNHEY, SMNVEV (reference sequence). The CDR3 runs 14 residues. The V end was cut by 2 bases, the J end by 0 bases, with 5 bases between. In DNA, the CDR3 is TGTGCCAGCAGTTTACCAGACTCCTACAATGAGCAGTTCTTC. Its translation: CASSLPDSYNEQFF.

The V and J genes are TRBV14 and TRBJ2-1, with 12 bases that match TRBD2. The CDR3 contains 19 residues. V lost 0 bases to trimming and J lost 0 bases; unmatched junction nucleotides: 6. Germline loops: CDR1 SGHDN, CDR2 FVKESK. The CDR3 nucleotides read TGTGCCAGCAGCCAAGATCGAGGACTAGCGGGGAGCTCCTACAATGAGCAGTTCTTC. This encodes CASSQDRGLAGSSYNEQFF. The whole variable domain, remainder taken from reference TRBV14 and TRBJ2-1, is EAGVTQFPSHSVIEKGQTVTLRCDPISGHDNLYWYRRVMGKEIKFLLHFVKESKQDESGMPNNRFLAERTGGTYSTLKVQPAELEDSGVYFCASSQDRGLAGSSYNEQFFGPGTRLTVL.

The CDR3 sequence is CSVRGGDGYEQYF. In DNA form, the CDR3 reads TGCAGCGTTCGGGGCGGAGATGGCTACGAGCAGTACTTC. The chain recombines TRBV29-1 with TRBJ2-7; tentatively, D is TRBD1 or TRBD2 (5 bases each). Between the trimmed V and J ends, which lost 5 bases and 3 bases, there was a span of 14 bases. This CDR3 contains 13 residues. Germline lookup yields CDR1 SQVTM and CDR2 ANQGSEA.

The rearrangement joins TRBV5-6 to TRBJ2-3, with 7 positions matching TRBD1. CDR3 length: 16 residues. CDR1 and CDR2 (germline): SGHDT, YYEEEE. V lost 4 bases to trimming and J lost 2 bases; unmatched junction nucleotides: 10. CDR3 in DNA: TGTGCCAGCAGCCAAGACAGGGATTTCTACACAGATACGCAGTATTTT. It encodes CASSQDRDFYTDTQYF.

The V call is TRBV5-6, the J call TRBJ1-1, with D unresolved. This CDR3 comprises 14 residues. The V gene's germline CDR1 is SGHDT and CDR2 YYEEEE. Trimming took off 2 bases at V and 5 bases at J, with 13 bases between the two ends. CDR3 DNA sequence: TGTGCCAGCAGCTTCCAGGCAGCACTTACTGAAGCTTTCTTT. Its translation: CASSFQAALTEAFF.

This clone showed up just once. The genes are TRBV28 and TRBJ2-2, with 10 bases fitting TRBD1. CDR3 length: 14 residues. The germline V gene encodes CDR1 MDHEN and CDR2 SYDVKM. V dropped 5 bases and J dropped 6; count of bases not matched to a gene: 3. For the CDR3, the DNA is TGTGCCAGCAGTCCCGGGACAGGGGCCGGGGAGCTGTTTTTT. Translation gives CASSPGTGAGELFF.

The CDR3 sequence: CASSWGLAGSYNEQFF. CDR3 nucleotides: TGCGCCAGCAGCTGGGGACTAGCGGGCTCCTACAATGAGCAGTTCTTC. This sequence joins TRBV5-1 and TRBJ2-1, with 12 bases lining up with TRBD2. The CDR3 is 16 residues long. V trimming: 3 bases; J trimming: 0 bases; junction bases outside the gene matches: 1. Germline V lookup: CDR1 SGHRS, CDR2 YFSETQ.

The rearrangement uses TRBV28 and TRBJ1-3, with D possibly being TRBD1 (6 bases). This CDR3 has 15 residues. Germline assignment: CDR1 MDHEN and CDR2 SYDVKM. V gave up 5 bases and J gave up 0 bases, with 11 bases separating them. In DNA, the CDR3 is TGTGCCAGCAGTAACAGGGACCTCTCTGGAAACACCATATATTTT. Translated: CASSNRDLSGNTIYF.

This clone was seen a single time. The rearrangement links TRBV15 to TRBJ2-7; D is unclear. The CDR3 contains 13 residues. Between the trimmed V and J ends, which lost 2 bases and 5 bases, there was a span of 10 bases. Germline values: CDR1 LNHNV, CDR2 YYDKDF (reference sequence). The CDR3: CATSRSPGHEQYF. The CDR3 nucleotides are TGTGCCACCAGCAGATCCCCTGGGCACGAGCAGTACTTC.

This clone was seen just once. The chain recombines TRBV11-2 with TRBJ2-7; D unresolved. Germline V gene data show CDR1 as SGHAT and CDR2 as FQNNGV. This CDR3 region has 14 residues. V lost 1 base and J lost 5, with 12 bases in between. CDR3 in amino acids: CASSLVGLVHEQYF. The CDR3 DNA reads TGTGCCAGCAGCTTAGTAGGGCTAGTCCACGAGCAGTACTTC.

The chain is built from TRBV19 and TRBJ2-1, with D unclear. From germline, CDR1 is LNHDA and CDR2 SQIVND (reference sequence). The V gene lost 1 base and the J gene lost 7 bases, with 8 bases spanning the gap. This CDR3 is 13 amino acids long. CDR3 bases: TGTGCCAGTAGTATAGTTACCGGGAATGAGCAGTTCTTC. Amino acids: CASSIVTGNEQFF.